This section outlines one T cell receptor beta chain sequence together with its context. Its target is unknown. MiXCR was run by TCRdb on the reads, yielding one entry per CDR3 protein. The profile shows 800,000 to 950,000 distinct CDR3 sequences, 30% to 35% of them singletons. This sample stems from a study of T cell repertoires in cytomegalovirus infection. Study at large: The authors relied on CMV epitopes, both recently identified HLA-C-restricted and well-studied HLA-B-restricted. An indication of both CMV infection and matching HLA type came from public TCR beta signatures. General study findings and limits: CMV carriers having the relevant HLA were flagged by cumulative public TCR beta family frequency. HLA-C-restricted CMV clonotypes gave the most frequent clonotype in two of eight donors.

J lost 1 base, V lost 6 bases, and 9 bases had no gene match. Germline V gene sequence: CDR1 LGHNT, CDR2 FRNRAP. The CDR3 has 16 residues. This sequence was found in a human donor in good health (CMV status not recorded). Some clones in this sample may be carry-over from other donors' samples. The rearrangement joins TRBV12-5 to TRBJ2-1; 7 positions agree with TRBD1. The specimen was cultured CD8+ T cells from PBMCs, collected from culture after CMV antigen stimulation. The CDR3 is CASGHSTGTSYNEQFF. DNA for the CDR3: TGTGCTAGTGGCCACTCGACAGGGACATCCTACAATGAGCAGTTCTTC.